This T cell receptor (beta chain) was found in a study of identical twins (dated by TCRdb to the mid-2010s). Concerning the study at large: TCR alpha and beta repertoires from monozygotic twins, unrelated adults of various ages and cord blood were deep-sequenced to test whether fetal clonotypes persist. To rule out contamination, the twin experiments were replicated at different times with different library preparation protocols.

The table lists this clonotype with many counts. The antigen it recognizes is unknown. Base qualities were left out, and no much larger clone turns up one base away. General study outcomes and caveats: Conclusions relied on cross-sectional statistical analysis, since the same donors could not be followed over many years. Compared with coincidental sharing between unrelated individuals, out-of-frame TCR alpha sequences shared between twins had an excess of sequences with low generation probability. A weaker excess of twin sharing was found in beta out-of-frame sequences because the signal-to-noise ratio was lowered by fewer shared sequences. Out-of-frame TCR alpha sharing in monozygotic twins was systematically underestimated by recombination models, whereas sharing between unrelated individuals was in agreement with the recombination models. Invariant T cells such as MAIT and iNKT could partly confound zero-insertion analyses, although diverse VJ usage argued against such confounding for most clonotypes. Fewer insertions were carried by abundant cord blood beta clonotypes, a similar but weaker trend appeared in young adult naive repertoires, and no such trend appeared in memory repertoires.

Libraries came from 5' RACE. Sequencing relied on an Illumina HiSeq 2000. Template switching added a universal primer binding site, and the final cDNA carried a unique molecular identifier that allowed TCR cDNA molecules to be counted accurately. Specific primers in the conserved constant-segment region were used to synthesize first-strand cDNA for the TCR alpha and beta chains. To control for contamination, every cDNA library was double barcoded, receiving both a SMART-Mk sample barcode and Illumina barcodes. Two successive PCR steps introduced TruSeq adapter sequences along with Illumina sample barcodes. The TCR alpha and beta cDNA libraries were sequenced on the Illumina HiSeq platform using custom primers. From the authors' description of their analysis: MiGEC processed the raw reads to extract unique molecular identifiers, while MiXCR was used to determine the CDR3 positions. For each individual, recombination models were inferred using an EM algorithm with the repgenHMM and IGoR tools. The tcR package in R was used for shared clonotype analysis, with sharing normalized by the product of cloneset sizes. To study raw recombination without the effects of thymic and clonal selection, out-of-frame nonproductive sequences were analyzed. TCRdb passed the public sequencing reads through fastp at Q25 and MiXCR, retaining productive beta sequences. Duplicate CDR3 protein sequences are folded into a single record with the most common DNA and genes. TCRdb's processing, not the authors', yielded these V and J calls. The sample table lists hundreds of thousands of distinct CDR3 sequences, 10% to 15% of them with a count of one. The top ten hold roughly 1.6% of the sample.

Every donor was a healthy Caucasian. The twin cohort consisted of three pairs of female monozygotic twins, all aged roughly 18 to 29 years. Peripheral blood mononuclear cells were the source from which RNA for the TCR libraries was isolated. The sample was also linked to a second study, of yellow fever vaccine responses in identical twins. That second report states: The T cell response to vaccination in identical twins was reported by the authors to appear partly convergent and partly personalized. Focusing on identical twins, the study followed the T cell clones that responded to the vaccine, and did so with precision.

This TCR was recovered from a woman between 18 and 29 years old in good health. The sequenced material came from PBMCs.

The DNA is as follows: TGTGCCAGCAGTGACGCCACAGGATTAGCCAAAAACATTCAGTACTTC. It codes for CASSDATGLAKNIQYF. The chain joins TRBV6-1 to TRBJ2-4; the D gene is possibly TRBD1, with 5 bases matching. The CDR3 contains 16 residues, cysteine and phenylalanine counted. Only CDR3 DNA is held: 48 bases, read in frame from base 1. The germline ends are 12 bases apart after V is trimmed by 3 bases and J by 0 bases. From a lookup of the germline V gene, CDR1 and CDR2 are MNHNS and SASEGT.